The entry below gives a single TCR beta chain sequence along with its context. What it binds is unknown. Germline V CDR1 and CDR2: SGHDT, YYEEEE. CDR3 length: 14 amino acids. The ends were cut back, 6 bases at V and 2 bases at J, with 13 bases in the middle. This sample was included in a study of T cell responses to AZD1222 COVID-19 vaccine. Findings and limits, study-wide: The repertoires were collected only after the peak T cell response.

The repertoire was sequenced with immunoSEQ multiplex PCR; TCRdb's copy has only in-frame clones and lacks some. The repertoire has 99,000 or so clones, nearly 90% of them found once; the top ten carry 35% to 55%. The starting material was peripheral blood, obtained 28 days after the second AZD1222 dose. The chain carries TRBV5-6 and TRBJ2-3; TRBD2 is a possible D gene (6 bases). The clonotype comes from an adult who received the AZD1222 COVID-19 vaccine. The CDR3 DNA follows: TGTGCCAGCACCCTTTGGGGGGACACAGATACGCAGTATTTT. Translated: CASTLWGDTDTQYF.